These T cell receptor beta chains were read from a single sample in a study of T cells after yellow fever vaccination. TCRdb itself ran the 5' RACE reads through MiXCR, one entry per CDR3 protein. There are 300,000 or so distinct CDR3 sequences in the sample; 10% to 15% occur only once, and around 0.49% lies in the top ten. Sequences were derived from CD4+ T cells sorted from PBMCs, sampled 45 days after the yellow fever booster vaccination. These receptors all come from a man aged 25 to 40 who received the YFV17D yellow fever vaccine. CDR3s include the opening cysteine and the closing phenylalanine or tryptophan. The D gene is left open where the match is weak. Where a row states a size, it is once, few, many or the class of an expanded clone; other rows omit it.

CDR3 length	D gene	clone size	V gene	J gene	CDR3 DNA	CDR3 protein
17	NA	NA	TRBV20-1	TRBJ1-3	TGCAGTGCCCTACGGAGTGGCGTGTACCCCTCTGGAAACACCATATATTTT	CSALRSGVYPSGNTIYF
14	NA	many	TRBV18	TRBJ2-7	TGTGCCAGCTCACAGGACAGTTACACCTACGAGCAGTACTTC	CASSQDSYTYEQYF
15	NA	NA	TRBV5-1	TRBJ2-4	TGCGCCAGCAGCTTGACTGACCTAGCCAAAAACATTCAGTACTTC	CASSLTDLAKNIQYF
19	TRBD1	NA	TRBV5-1	TRBJ1-2	TGCGCCAGCAGCTCGCATAACGGGACAGGACTTCGAGCTAACTATGGCTACACCTTC	CASSSHNGTGLRANYGYTF
12	NA	NA	TRBV29-1	TRBJ2-3	TGCAGCGTGCTCCGGGACATAGATACGCAGTATTTT	CSVLRDIDTQYF
14	TRBD2	NA	TRBV7-2	TRBJ2-1	TGTGCCAGCTCAGGAGCGGGGAGAAACAATGAGCAGTTCTTC	CASSGAGRNNEQFF
14	NA	NA	TRBV28	TRBJ2-3	TGTGCCAGCAGTTTACCCCCAGGTGCAGATACGCAGTATTTT	CASSLPPGADTQYF
16	TRBD2	few	TRBV7-2	TRBJ2-3	TGTGCCAGCAGCCAGGGACTAGCGGGAGGAGTAGATACGCAGTATTTT	CASSQGLAGGVDTQYF
9	NA	few	TRBV21-1	TRBJ2-7	TGTGCCATAAGGGGCGAGCAGTACTTC	CAIRGEQYF
15	NA	NA	TRBV5-1	TRBJ1-2	TGCGCCAGCAGCTTGTTGGGGTCGGGGGATCGTGGCTACACCTTC	CASSLLGSGDRGYTF
16	TRBD2	NA	TRBV30	TRBJ2-1	TGTGCCTGGGCTCCACCCCGGGACTATTCCCCTAATGAGCAGTTCTTC	CAWAPPRDYSPNEQFF
15	NA	NA	TRBV7-6	TRBJ1-3	TGTGCCAGCAGCTTAGCGAGGGGGACTGGAAACACCATATATTTT	CASSLARGTGNTIYF
15	TRBD1	many	TRBV20-1	TRBJ1-5	TGCAGTGCTGGCAGCAGGGGGTTCAGTAATCAGCCCCAGCATTTT	CSAGSRGFSNQPQHF
14	TRBD1	NA	TRBV5-1	TRBJ2-3	TGCGCCAGCGTCCAGGGGGCTTTAACAGATACGCAGTATTTT	CASVQGALTDTQYF
14	TRBD1	few	TRBV7-9	TRBJ1-3	TGTGCCAGCAGCTCTGGGACAGCCAAGGCCGTACTATATTTT	CASSSGTAKAVLYF
14	NA	NA	TRBV5-5	TRBJ1-5	TGTGCCAGCAGCTTGTTGAGTCCCAATCAGCCCCAGCATTTT	CASSLLSPNQPQHF
15	NA	NA	TRBV7-2	TRBJ2-1	TGTGCCAGCAGCTTAGATCTCAGCTCCTACAATGAGCAGTTCTTC	CASSLDLSSYNEQFF